The sequence of this T cell receptor beta chain was determined in a study of blood T cell repertoires in COVID-19 (dated by TCRdb to about 2020). Notes on the research overall: Samples from collaborators originated in the United States, Italy and Spain and spanned both the acute and convalescent phases of COVID-19. The prospective study material was composed of cDNA or gDNA derived from T cells, B-cell-depleted T cells, or PBMCs. The dataset comprised deeply sampled blood TCRbeta repertoires from subjects exposed to, actively infected with, or recovered from COVID-19. The repertoires were released in a freely available public database intended as a resource for research on the immune response to SARS-CoV-2. Samples came from the ongoing ImmuneRACE study (first 160 participants) plus 1,254 subjects from 6 global collaborators. Sample metadata almost always included a de-identified subject ID, COVID-19 status, age in years and sex. HLA class I and class II types, where available, came from metadata supplied by the sample provider rather than from assay-based typing.

Based on the germline V gene, the CDR1 and CDR2 sequences are MDHEN and SYDVKM. From the cysteine up to the phenylalanine, the CDR3 has a length of 12 residues. The kept DNA is CDR3 alone, 36 bases in frame from the first base. Trimming costs V 8 bases and J 5 bases, and their ends lie 13 bases apart. Comment on this clone: Its specific antigen is unknown. Nothing much larger sits one base from this clone, and base qualities are not available.

Points the paper makes about the study in general: The quantity of clinical and demographic metadata differed by source and by participant and was supplied without curation.

The immunoSEQ Assay, a bias-controlled multiplex PCR, was used to amplify TCRbeta CDR3 regions from genomic DNA. In the paper's pipeline: Within the assay, amplification of reference gene primers was used to estimate how many nucleated cells each sample contained. To quantify the absolute abundance of each unique TCRbeta CDR3 rearrangement, sequence reads were collapsed and filtered. For each sample, productive Simpson clonality was calculated as the square root of Simpson's diversity index across productive rearrangements. TCRdb's version of the immuneACCESS table is confined to in-frame rearrangements and falls short of the full clone set. An unresolved V gene accounts for under half of the shortfall where checked; the remainder is of unknown origin. That table furnishes V, J and clone size, whereas the DNA furnished D and trimming. The sample table lists more than 85,000 clones, around 84% of them with a count of one. Together, the top ten hold roughly 25% of the sample.

Collaborating institutions collected whole blood in K2EDTA tubes following their own protocols. For TCRbeta analysis, collaborators shipped samples in one of three forms: frozen whole blood, isolated PBMCs, or DNA extracted from either of those sample types. The chain was built from TRBV28 and TRBJ2-7; no D gene is confidently identified. The clonotype comes from a man in his sixties with acute or convalescent COVID-19. Specimen: peripheral blood. The CDR3 amino acid sequence is: CASARLTHEQYF. The DNA is TGTGCCAGCGCTAGGTTAACGCACGAGCAGTACTTC.